Following are 21 T cell receptor beta chains from one sample sequenced in a study of blood T cell repertoires in COVID-19. The assay was immunoSEQ multiplex PCR, and TCRdb's table has in-frame clones only and misses some. The sample comprises about 390,000 clones, around nine tenths of which are singletons, and roughly 9.4% rests with the top ten. What was sequenced was PBMCs or T cells enriched from blood (not recorded which). These TCRs come from a woman aged 45-65 years who had recovered from COVID-19.

The chain couples TRBV4-1 to TRBJ1-6, with a possible D match to TRBD1 (5 bases). V gave up 5 bases and J gave up 5 bases, with 13 bases separating them. Germline CDR1 reads MGHRA; CDR2 reads YSYEKL. This CDR3 spans 15 amino acids. The CDR3 loop is CASSWTQQNNSPLHF. The CDR3 DNA follows: TGCGCCAGCAGCTGGACACAGCAGAATAATTCACCCCTCCACTTT.

The chain has TRBV27 and TRBJ2-5; D is perhaps TRBD2 (6 bases). CDR3 size: 13 residues. Germline V gene data show CDR1 as MNHEY and CDR2 as SMNVEV (reference sequence). The germline V and J ends were trimmed by 5 bases and 0 bases, with 7 bases remaining between them. The CDR3 loop reads CASSRDYQETQYF. The CDR3 nucleotides read TGTGCCAGCAGTAGGGACTACCAAGAGACCCAGTACTTC.

V gene TRBV6-1 combines with J gene TRBJ1-5, with TRBD1 as a possible D gene (5 bases). Trimming removed 4 bases from V and 0 bases from J, with 16 bases in between. This CDR3 contains 17 residues. Germline CDR1 and CDR2: MNHNS and SASEGT. CDR3 DNA sequence: TGTGCCAGCAGTGGGTTATCAGGGTCCTATAGCAATCAGCCCCAGCATTTT. This gives the protein CASSGLSGSYSNQPQHF.

V gene TRBV4-3 combines with J gene TRBJ1-3; the D is unclear. The CDR3 sequence is 16 residues long. Trimming pared 3 bases from V and 7 bases from J, leaving 19 bases between. Germline assignment: CDR1 LGHNA and CDR2 YSLEER. The CDR3 nucleotides read TGCGCCAGCAGCCACGGTCAGCGCTCCTATGGGAACACCATATATTTT. Protein sequence: CASSHGQRSYGNTIYF.

This sequence joins TRBV7-2 and TRBJ2-7, with D unresolved. Germline CDR1 and CDR2: SGHTA and FQGNSA. Deletions cut 5 bases from V and 2 bases from J, with 19 bases between. The CDR3 runs to 16 residues. The CDR3, as DNA: TGTGCCAGCAGCCTTCATATCAAGCTTCCGACCTACGAGCAGTACTTC. Translation gives CASSLHIKLPTYEQYF.

The chain couples TRBV19 to TRBJ1-1; 10 bases are shared with TRBD1. The CDR3 is 12 residues long. Germline CDR1 is LNHDA and CDR2 is SQIVND (reference sequence). The J segment lost 4 bases and the V segment lost 10 bases, leaving 3 bases of the junction unmatched. The CDR3 DNA reads as TGTGCCACTCGGACAGGGGGCACTGAAGCTTTCTTT. Amino acid sequence: CATRTGGTEAFF.

This rearrangement joins TRBV25-1 to TRBJ1-6, with 7 bases identical to TRBD1. This CDR3 spans 15 amino acids. CDR1 and CDR2 (germline): MGHDK, SYGVNS. Trimming cost V 4 bases and J 8 bases; bases outside gene matches: 8. The CDR3 DNA sequence: TGTGCCAGCAGTGTCCAACAGGGGATGGATTCACCCCTCCACTTT. Its translation: CASSVQQGMDSPLHF.

This chain links TRBV6-2 or TRBV6-3 with TRBJ2-7, with a possible D match to TRBD1 (6 bases). Trimming stripped 5 bases from V and 0 bases from J, with 20 bases between. CDR3 length: 17 amino acids. CDR1 and CDR2 (germline): MNHEY, SVGEGT. Here the CDR3 reads CASSLVQGRLSSYEQYF. DNA for the CDR3: TGTGCCAGCAGTCTAGTACAGGGCCGATTGAGCTCCTACGAGCAGTACTTC.

The chain couples TRBV6-5 to TRBJ1-4; D gene unclear. V was shortened by 8 bases and J by 0 bases, with 10 bases between the two germline ends. Per germline, CDR1 MNHEY and CDR2 SVGAGI. The CDR3 runs to 14 residues. The DNA of the CDR3 is TGTGCCAGCCGCGGCAGCTCAACTAATGAAAAACTGTTTTTT. Translating it yields CASRGSSTNEKLFF.

The chain is built from TRBV3-1 (or the pseudogene TRBV3-2) and TRBJ2-7; weak D call: TRBD2 (6 bases). Germline V lookup: CDR1 LGHDT, CDR2 YNNKEL (reference sequence). V lost 4 bases and J lost 0, with 13 bases in between. CDR3 length: 15 amino acids. CDR3 DNA sequence: TGTGCCAGCAGCCCCGGGACTTATCTCTCCTACGAGCAGTACTTC. Encoded protein: CASSPGTYLSYEQYF.

This clone was counted once. This CDR3 is also generated by other DNA sequences in the sample. V gene TRBV5-1 combines with J gene TRBJ2-7; D gene unclear. CDR1 is SGHRS and CDR2 is YFSETQ in the germline V gene. This CDR3 is built from 14 residues. V lost 0 bases and J lost 0, with 7 bases in between. CDR3 sequence: CASSLAVSSYEQYF. Here the CDR3 DNA reads TGCGCCAGCAGCTTGGCGGTGAGCTCCTACGAGCAGTACTTC.

The chain combines TRBV3-1 (or the pseudogene TRBV3-2) with TRBJ2-7; 7 bases match TRBD1. There are 19 residues in the CDR3. Germline V gene data show CDR1 as LGHDT and CDR2 as YNNKEL (reference sequence). J was trimmed by 3 bases and V by 0 bases; bases with no gene match: 17. The CDR3: CASSQEYLRQGGGRYEQYF. As DNA, the CDR3 is TGTGCCAGCAGCCAAGAATATTTGAGACAGGGCGGAGGTCGCTACGAGCAGTACTTC.

This clone appeared a single time. This chain joins TRBV15 and TRBJ2-4, with D perhaps matching TRBD2 (7 bases). Trimming shortened V by 5 bases and J by 5 bases, and 19 bases separated the two germline ends. The CDR3 is made up of 16 amino acids. Germline assignment: CDR1 LNHNV and CDR2 YYDKDF (reference sequence). CDR3 in DNA: TGTGCCACCAGCCCTACTGGGGGGGGCGGGCAAAACATTCAGTACTTC. It specifies CATSPTGGGGQNIQYF.

This clone was found a few times. The chain uses TRBV6-4 and TRBJ1-1; D is unresolved. The length of the CDR3 is 13 residues. Germline assignment: CDR1 MRHNA and CDR2 SNTAGT. Trimming stripped 6 bases from V and 4 bases from J, with 12 bases between. CDR3 nucleotide sequence: TGTGCCAGCAGCGCCCTTTTCGGCACTGAAGCTTTCTTT. It specifies CASSALFGTEAFF.

As concerns this clone: Relative to the germline gene, one junction end is altered; a read error may explain this. The chain uses TRBV4-2 and TRBJ2-3; 16 bases are shared with TRBD2. The CDR3 loop spans 21 amino acids. Germline lookup yields CDR1 LGHNA and CDR2 YNFKEQ. The CDR3 bases are TGTGCCAGCAGCCAAGAGAAAGCCGCGGGACTAGCGGGGGGGAGCACATATACGCAGTATTTT. This encodes CASSQEKAAGLAGGSTYTQYF.

The V call is TRBV18, the J call TRBJ1-1; 9 bases fit TRBD1. CDR3 length: 15 residues. V gave up 0 bases and J gave up 5 bases; unmatched junction bases: 4. Germline CDR1 is KGHSH and CDR2 is LQKENI. As DNA, the CDR3 is TGTGCCAGCTCACCACCGGGACAGGGTTTAACTGAAGCTTTCTTT. Protein sequence: CASSPPGQGLTEAFF.

This clone turned up a few times. The V gene is TRBV9, the J gene TRBJ1-1; D unresolved. Trimming left V 7 bases short and J 0 bases short, with 10 bases between. CDR1 is SGDLS and CDR2 is YYNGEE in the germline V gene. CDR3 size: 13 residues. This chain's CDR3 is CASGIILNTEAFF. In DNA form, the CDR3 reads TGTGCCAGCGGCATTATCTTGAACACTGAAGCTTTCTTT.

The chain carries TRBV3-1 (or the pseudogene TRBV3-2) and TRBJ1-2; D not resolved. The CDR3 runs to 16 residues. The V end lost 1 base, the J end lost 0 bases, and 12 bases lay between the germline ends. Germline CDR1 and CDR2: LGHDT and YNNKEL (reference sequence). The CDR3, as DNA: TGTGCCAGCAGCCAAGGGCGGGAAACCCCTAACTATGGCTACACCTTC. Translation: CASSQGRETPNYGYTF.

The rearrangement links TRBV27 to TRBJ2-1; 12 bases are a match to TRBD2. The V gene's germline CDR1 is MNHEY and CDR2 SMNVEV (reference sequence). V dropped 5 bases and J dropped 3; count of bases not matched to a gene: 5. This CDR3 region has 16 residues. The CDR3 nucleotides are TGTGCCAGCAGTCTCCGGACTAGCGGGGTCTACAATGAGCAGTTCTTC. Translated: CASSLRTSGVYNEQFF.

V and J are TRBV29-1 and TRBJ1-1; D is uncertain. The length of the CDR3 is 13 residues. Germline V gives CDR1 SQVTM, CDR2 ANQGSEA. V was pared by 5 bases and J by 3 bases, with 13 bases between. The CDR3 here is CSVSVRGDTEAFF. The DNA for the CDR3 is TGCAGCGTTTCGGTCCGAGGCGACACTGAAGCTTTCTTT. The full variable domain, completed using reference TRBV29-1 and TRBJ1-1, is SAVISQKPSRDICQRGTSLTIQCQVDSQVTMMFWYRQQPGQSLTLIATANQGSEATYESGFVIDKFPISRPNLTFSTLTVSNMSPEDSSIYLCSVSVRGDTEAFFGQGTRLTVV.

J is TRBJ1-1 and V is TRBV29-1, with 8 bases identical to TRBD1. V was pared by 7 bases and J by 0 bases, with 4 bases of the junction left unmatched. CDR1 SQVTM and CDR2 ANQGSEA come from the germline V gene. This CDR3 has 13 residues. CDR3 residues: CSGLTGVNTEAFF. The CDR3, as DNA: TGCAGCGGACTGACAGGGGTGAACACTGAAGCTTTCTTT. Together with reference TRBV29-1 and TRBJ1-1, the CDR3 gives the full variable domain: SAVISQKPSRDICQRGTSLTIQCQVDSQVTMMFWYRQQPGQSLTLIATANQGSEATYESGFVIDKFPISRPNLTFSTLTVSNMSPEDSSIYLCSGLTGVNTEAFFGQGTRLTVV.